The T cell receptor (beta chain) under discussion was sequenced for a study of T cell changes during pregnancy in multiple sclerosis. Repertoires were generated with immunoSEQ multiplex PCR, while TCRdb's copy carries only in-frame clones and drops some. The table shows roughly 40,000 clones, with 90% occurring only once. Germline assignment: CDR1 SGHTA and CDR2 FQGNSA. The CDR3 spans 13 residues. After removal of 4 bases from V and 9 bases from J, the junction contained 8 bases not matched to a gene. The sequence was obtained from a female donor in good health, enrolled as a control in a pregnancy study. The starting material was CD4+ T cells from peripheral blood mononuclear cells, obtained in the first trimester of pregnancy. J is TRBJ1-2 and V is TRBV7-2, with 7 bases matching TRBD1. The CDR3 DNA reads TGTGCCAGCAGCTCAGGACAGGCGGGAAGCTACACCTTC. Translated, it gives CASSSGQAGSYTF. The full variable domain, rest sourced from reference TRBV7-2 and TRBJ1-2, is GAGVSQSPSNKVTEKGKDVELRCDPISGHTALYWYRQSLGQGLEFLIYFQGNSAPDKSGLPSDRFSAERTGGSVSTLTIQRTQQEDSAVYLCASSSGQAGSYTFGSGTRLTVV.